Given below is one T cell receptor beta chain in context. PCR was performed using 60 Vbeta and 13 Jbeta primers. The method was immunoSEQ multiplex PCR; TCRdb's version includes in-frame clones alone and lacks a portion of them. This sample has over 130,000 clones, with roughly three quarters found just once. The entry originates in a study of cytomegalovirus exposure and HLA in healthy donors. Germline trimming cut 1 base from V and 4 bases from J; bases unmatched to any gene: 5. The CDR3 length is 15 residues. Germline V gene data show CDR1 as MGHRA and CDR2 as YSYEKL. This TCR derives from a human donor in good health. The gene calls are TRBV4-1 and TRBJ1-2; 8 bases align to TRBD1. The sequenced sample consisted of PBMCs. CDR3 in amino acids: CASSQGTGIFYGYTF. The CDR3, as DNA: TGCGCCAGCAGCCAAGGGACAGGGATCTTCTATGGCTACACCTTC.